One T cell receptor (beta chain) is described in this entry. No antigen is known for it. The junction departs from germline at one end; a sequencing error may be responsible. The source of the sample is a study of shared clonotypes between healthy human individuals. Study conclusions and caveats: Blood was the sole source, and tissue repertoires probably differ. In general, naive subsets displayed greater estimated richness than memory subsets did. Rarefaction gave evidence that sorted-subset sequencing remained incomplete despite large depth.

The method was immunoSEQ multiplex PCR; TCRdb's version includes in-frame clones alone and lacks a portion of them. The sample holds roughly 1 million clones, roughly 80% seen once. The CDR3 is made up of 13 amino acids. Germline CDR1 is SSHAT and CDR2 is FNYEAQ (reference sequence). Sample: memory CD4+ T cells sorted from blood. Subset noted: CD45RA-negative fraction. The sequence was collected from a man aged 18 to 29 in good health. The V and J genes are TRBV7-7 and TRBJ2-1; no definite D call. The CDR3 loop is CASSRNSYNEQFF. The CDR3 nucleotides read TGTGCTAGCAGCCGCAACTCCTACAATGAGCAGTTCTTC.